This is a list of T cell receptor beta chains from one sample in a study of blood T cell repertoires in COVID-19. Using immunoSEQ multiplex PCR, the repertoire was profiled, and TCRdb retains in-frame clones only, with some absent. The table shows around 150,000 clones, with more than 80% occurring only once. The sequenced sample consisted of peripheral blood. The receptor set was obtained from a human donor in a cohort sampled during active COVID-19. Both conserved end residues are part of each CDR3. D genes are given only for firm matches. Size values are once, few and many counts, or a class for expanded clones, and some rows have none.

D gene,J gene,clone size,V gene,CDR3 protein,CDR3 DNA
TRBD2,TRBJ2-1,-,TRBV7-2,CASSAQLAGGYNEQFF,TGTGCCAGCAGCGCCCAACTAGCGGGAGGCTACAATGAGCAGTTCTTC
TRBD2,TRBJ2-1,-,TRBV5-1,CASSLGLASYNEQFF,TGCGCCAGCAGCTTGGGACTAGCAAGCTACAATGAGCAGTTCTTC
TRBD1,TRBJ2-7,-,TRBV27,CASSLSGTGIPYEQYF,TGTGCCAGCAGTTTATCGGGGACAGGGATTCCCTACGAGCAGTACTTC
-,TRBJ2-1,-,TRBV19,CASSGVPYNEQFF,TGTGCCAGTAGCGGGGTCCCATACAATGAGCAGTTCTTC
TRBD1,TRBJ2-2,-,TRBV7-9,CASSLVPTGTTGELFF,TGTGCCAGCAGCTTAGTCCCGACAGGGACCACCGGGGAGCTGTTTTTT
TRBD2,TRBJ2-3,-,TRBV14,CASSQAGLAGRIEGTDTQYF,TGTGCCAGCAGCCAAGCAGGACTAGCGGGGCGTATTGAAGGCACAGATACGCAGTATTTT
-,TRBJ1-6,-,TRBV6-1,CASSEILFQPGSPLHF,TGTGCCAGCAGTGAAATTCTATTCCAGCCGGGTTCACCCCTCCACTTT
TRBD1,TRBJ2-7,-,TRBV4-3,CASSQVPGQGNYEQYF,TGCGCCAGCAGCCAAGTGCCCGGACAGGGAAACTACGAGCAGTACTTC
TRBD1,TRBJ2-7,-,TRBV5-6,CASSRPPGTGYHEQYF,TGTGCCAGCAGCCGACCGCCCGGGACAGGCTACCACGAGCAGTACTTC
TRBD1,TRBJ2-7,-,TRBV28,CASSDRGPLYEQYF,TGTGCCAGCAGCGACAGGGGACCACTCTACGAGCAGTACTTC
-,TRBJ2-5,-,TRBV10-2,CASSENWGLMVETQYF,TGCGCCAGCAGTGAGAATTGGGGGCTGATGGTAGAGACCCAGTACTTC
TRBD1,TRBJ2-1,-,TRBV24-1,CATSGGTGVSYNEQFF,TGTGCCACCAGTGGGGGGACAGGCGTCTCCTACAATGAGCAGTTCTTC
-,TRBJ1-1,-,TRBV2,CASSVARGVAEAFF,TGTGCCAGCAGTGTGGCCAGGGGAGTAGCTGAAGCTTTCTTT
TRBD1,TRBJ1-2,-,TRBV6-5,CASRGDSSYGYTF,TGTGCCAGCAGAGGGGACAGCAGCTATGGCTACACCTTC
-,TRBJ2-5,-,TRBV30,CACWGGPGETQYF,TGTGCCTGTTGGGGGGGGCCCGGGGAGACCCAGTACTTC
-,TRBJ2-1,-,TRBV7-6,CASSSLAVSYNEQFF,TGTGCCAGCAGCTCTCTAGCTGTCTCCTACAATGAGCAGTTCTTC
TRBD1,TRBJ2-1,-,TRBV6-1,CASSEAPGTGGNEQFF,TGTGCCAGCAGTGAAGCCCCTGGGACAGGGGGAAATGAGCAGTTCTTC
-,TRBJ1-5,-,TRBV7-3,CASSPGHDQPQHF,TGTGCCAGCAGCCCCGGACACGATCAGCCCCAGCATTTT
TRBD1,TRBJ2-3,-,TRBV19,CASSRGAGGATDTQYF,TGTGCCAGTAGTAGGGGGGCAGGGGGCGCAACAGATACGCAGTATTTT
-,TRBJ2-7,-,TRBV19,CASSIRPGYEQYF,TGTGCCAGTAGTATACGGCCAGGCTACGAGCAGTACTTC
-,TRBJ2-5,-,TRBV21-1,CASSTSRQQGTETQYF,TGTGCCAGCAGCACCTCACGACAACAGGGAACAGAGACCCAGTACTTC
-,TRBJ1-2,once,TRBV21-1,CASSPERARGAHGYTF,TGTGCCAGCAGCCCCGAAAGGGCTCGGGGGGCTCATGGCTACACCTTC
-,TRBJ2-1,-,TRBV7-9,CASSLGGAWNEQFF,TGTGCCAGCAGCTTAGGGGGCGCGTGGAATGAGCAGTTCTTC
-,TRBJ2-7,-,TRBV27,CASSVPSGSYEQYF,TGTGCCAGCAGTGTACCAAGCGGCTCCTACGAGCAGTACTTC